The present entry profiles one T cell receptor (beta chain) with its context. Its target is unknown. These data come from a study of cytomegalovirus exposure and HLA in healthy donors. Notes on the study in general: Subsequent analysis revealed that first-cohort TCR clusters tended to co-occur in the 120 validation repertoires. The study flagged fewer than 200 TCR beta chains as cytomegalovirus-associated.

Per germline, CDR1 MNHEY and CDR2 SMNVEV (reference sequence). This CDR3 region has 16 residues. V lost 4 bases to trimming and J lost 0 bases; unmatched junction nucleotides: 7. Measured with immunoSEQ multiplex PCR; TCRdb has only the in-frame clones, and not every one. The table shows 110,000 or so clones, with approximately 81% occurring only once. The sequencing sample was made of PBMCs. The rearrangement joins TRBV27 to TRBJ1-1; 8 bases match TRBD1. The TCR originated in a woman in her twenties or thirties in good health and CMV-seronegative. The CDR3 reads CASSSPHRGVNTEAFF. The DNA for the CDR3 is TGTGCCAGCAGTTCCCCCCACAGGGGGGTGAACACTGAAGCTTTCTTT.